The clone carrying this TCR beta chain was picked up a small number of times. Antigen specificity is unknown. The data are from a study of CD8+ T cells in alopecia areata. Germline CDR1 SEHNR, CDR2 FQNEAQ (reference sequence). V shed 6 bases and J shed 0 bases, with 16 bases lying between them. The CDR3 runs to 16 residues. As part of sample collection, lesional scalp punch biopsies and peripheral blood were taken from alopecia areata patients. Separation by sorting yielded CD4+ and CD8+ T cells from PBMCs. RNA was extracted and reverse transcribed into cDNA as the sequencing template. Assay: immunoSEQ multiplex PCR; the TCRdb copy retains only in-frame clones and omits some. Counted here are some 82,000 clones, roughly 50% occurring once; the ten biggest clones make up around 6%. Whole-study results and caveats: Normal skin's resident alphabeta T cells are also sequenced in scalp samples. Clonality in lesional scalp, especially alopecia totalis/universalis, exceeded that of normal scalp.

Sequenced sample: NKG2D-high CD8+ T cells sorted from blood. This receptor was identified in a human donor with alopecia areata. The chain recombines TRBV7-9 with TRBJ2-3; D tentatively fits TRBD1 or TRBD2 (6 bases each). In DNA form, the CDR3 reads TGTGCCAGCAGACAATACGGGGGCCGAAGCACAGATACGCAGTATTTT. Its translation is CASRQYGGRSTDTQYF.